One and the same sample provided the 18 T cell receptor beta chains below, sequenced in a study of T-cell reconstitution after alpha-beta-depleted transplantation in children. The authors prepared the TCRbeta library with unique molecular identifiers. From the PCR reads, TCRdb called clonotypes with MiXCR, one entry per CDR3 protein. In the table there are 250,000 to 400,000 distinct CDR3 sequences, around 25% of which are singletons. Sequencing used PBMCs, mostly from graft donor cells, obtained 180 days after TCRalphabeta/CD19-depleted stem cell transplant. Every receptor here comes from a male patient younger than 18 who had a stem cell transplant for acute lymphoblastic leukemia, so the T cells may come from the graft donor.

This clonotype has at least ten counts. The chain's CDR3 is CASSLLLVVNQETQYF. As DNA, the CDR3 is TGTGCCAGCAGCTTGTTACTAGTGGTGAATCAAGAGACCCAGTACTTC. The rearrangement joins TRBV5-5 to TRBJ2-5; possible D gene TRBD2, 5 bases. Trimming shortened V by 1 base and J by 2 bases, and 15 bases separated the two germline ends. The V gene's germline CDR1 is SGHKS and CDR2 YYEKEE (reference sequence). This CDR3 contains 16 residues.

This clonotype was recorded a few times. The CDR3 bases are TGTGCCAGCAGCTTATACGGGAGCACCTACGAGCAGTACTTC. It codes for CASSLYGSTYEQYF. V usage is TRBV7-2 and J usage is TRBJ2-7, with a possible D match to TRBD2 (6 bases). The CDR3 loop spans 14 amino acids. The germline V and J ends were trimmed by 2 bases and 2 bases, with 10 bases remaining between them. The germline V gene has CDR1 SGHTA and CDR2 FQGNSA.

This clonotype was detected only a few times. V gene TRBV10-3 combines with J gene TRBJ2-1; D gene unclear. Trimming took off 8 bases at V and 0 bases at J, with 14 bases between the two ends. Germline loops: CDR1 ENHRY, CDR2 SYGVKD. This CDR3 is 15 amino acids long. The CDR3: CAIGGGRVSYNEQFF. CDR3 nucleotides: TGTGCCATCGGCGGCGGAAGAGTCTCCTACAATGAGCAGTTCTTC.

The sample holds a few counts of this clonotype. The chain joins TRBV9 to TRBJ2-7; 10 bases map to TRBD2. The length of the CDR3 is 16 residues. Trimming at V came to 3 bases and at J to 4 bases, leaving 10 bases not matched to a gene. Germline CDR1 reads SGDLS; CDR2 reads YYNGEE. In DNA, the CDR3 is TGTGCCAGCAGCGGGGGCCGGGGACTAGCGTCATACGAGCAGTACTTC. This translates into CASSGGRGLASYEQYF.

This clonotype has a count of ten or more. The CDR3 DNA sequence: TGTGCCAGCAGCCAGGGGGGAGGCTACACCTTC. The encoded protein is CASSQGGGYTF. The chain carries TRBV12-3 or TRBV12-4 and TRBJ1-2; 7 nucleotides match TRBD1. V dropped 6 bases and J dropped 8; count of bases not matched to a gene: 3. This CDR3 contains 11 residues.

There are a few counts of this clonotype. The rearrangement uses TRBV6-5 and TRBJ2-7, with D tentatively TRBD1 or TRBD2 (5 bases each). The CDR3 totals 15 residues. CDR1 and CDR2 (germline): MNHEY, SVGAGI. V was shortened by 4 bases and J by 2 bases, with 15 bases between the two germline ends. The CDR3 sequence: CASSFGILGAYEQYF. The CDR3, as DNA: TGTGCCAGCAGTTTCGGGATCCTGGGGGCCTACGAGCAGTACTTC.

This clonotype came up a few times. The genes are TRBV2 and TRBJ2-7; D might be TRBD1 (7 bases). The V gene lost 2 bases and the J gene lost 6 bases, with 17 bases spanning the gap. Germline CDR1 and CDR2: SNHLY and FYNNEI. CDR3 length: 15 residues. Here the CDR3 DNA reads TGTGCCAGCAGTGAACTGATCGCAGGGGGGATCGAGCAGTACTTC. Amino acids: CASSELIAGGIEQYF.

V gene TRBV20-1 combines with J gene TRBJ2-7; no clear D. Germline V gene sequence: CDR1 DFQATT, CDR2 SNEGSKA (reference sequence). This CDR3 is 13 amino acids long. Trimming removed 3 bases from V and 3 bases from J, with 12 bases in between. CDR3 DNA sequence: TGCAGTGCTAGTGTTCGACACCTCTACGAGCAGTACTTC. It translates to CSASVRHLYEQYF.

This clonotype was found a few times. The V and J genes are TRBV2 and TRBJ1-4, with D possibly TRBD1 on 5 matching bases. CDR1 SNHLY and CDR2 FYNNEI come from the germline V gene. CDR3 size: 14 residues. Trimming removed 6 bases at V and 8 bases at J, with 16 bases between. The CDR3 region is CASSPQGGGEKLFF. The DNA of the CDR3 is TGTGCCAGCAGCCCGCAGGGAGGCGGGGAAAAACTGTTTTTT.

This clonotype was counted only a few times. This rearrangement joins TRBV5-1 to TRBJ2-1, with 8 bases fitting TRBD1. Germline CDR1 SGHRS, CDR2 YFSETQ. J lost 3 bases, V lost 4 bases, and 6 bases had no gene match. The CDR3 loop spans 15 amino acids. The CDR3 region is CASSPGQAIYNEQFF. The CDR3 DNA follows: TGCGCCAGCAGCCCGGGACAGGCGATCTACAATGAGCAGTTCTTC.

This rearrangement joins TRBV29-1 to TRBJ1-5; D remains unclear. Trimming cost V 2 bases and J 4 bases, with 6 bases left between them. The germline V gene encodes CDR1 SQVTM and CDR2 ANQGSEA. This CDR3 has 12 residues. CDR3: CSVESANQPQHF. DNA for the CDR3: TGCAGCGTTGAATCCGCAAATCAGCCCCAGCATTTT. Drawing the rest from reference TRBV29-1 and TRBJ1-5, the complete variable domain is SAVISQKPSRDICQRGTSLTIQCQVDSQVTMMFWYRQQPGQSLTLIATANQGSEATYESGFVIDKFPISRPNLTFSTLTVSNMSPEDSSIYLCSVESANQPQHFGDGTRLSIL.

This clonotype was observed a handful of times. V gene TRBV3-1 combines with J gene TRBJ2-1; D perhaps matches TRBD2 (5 bases). The CDR3 is made up of 16 amino acids. Germline CDR1 reads LGHDT; CDR2 reads YNNKEL (reference sequence). V lost 0 bases, J lost 5 bases, and 14 bases lay in between. The CDR3 spells CASSQENPGRDNEQFF. CDR3 sequence (DNA): TGTGCCAGCAGCCAAGAGAACCCGGGAAGGGACAATGAGCAGTTCTTC.

This clonotype appeared a few times. J is TRBJ2-2 and V is TRBV15, with TRBD2 matching 13 bases. Germline CDR1 LNHNV, CDR2 YYDKDF (reference sequence). After removal of 6 bases from V and 5 bases from J, the junction contained 12 bases not matched to a gene. The CDR3 is made up of 18 amino acids. The CDR3 DNA is TGTGCCACCAGTCCTCACAGGACTAGCGGGAGAAGGACCGGGGAGCTGTTTTTT. Its translation is CATSPHRTSGRRTGELFF.

The V and J genes are TRBV7-3 and TRBJ2-5; D is uncertain. The V end lost 2 bases, the J end lost 2 bases, and 6 bases lay between the germline ends. The germline V gene has CDR1 SGHTA and CDR2 FQGTGA. The CDR3 is made up of 13 amino acids. Here the CDR3 reads CASSLYEQETQYF. The CDR3 region has the DNA TGTGCCAGCAGCTTATACGAGCAAGAGACCCAGTACTTC.

The rearrangement joins TRBV24-1 to TRBJ2-1; 10 bases fit TRBD1. The CDR3 runs to 16 residues. V gave up 5 bases and J gave up 2 bases; unmatched junction bases: 5. Germline V gene sequence: CDR1 KGHDR, CDR2 SFDVKD. CDR3 residues: CATSAPGTGAYNEQFF. DNA for the CDR3: TGTGCCACCAGTGCCCCCGGGACAGGGGCCTACAATGAGCAGTTCTTC.

The V call is TRBV25-1, the J call TRBJ2-5; D tentatively fits TRBD1 or TRBD2 (5 bases each). V gave up 6 bases and J gave up 5 bases, with 19 bases separating them. Per germline, CDR1 MGHDK and CDR2 SYGVNS. The length of the CDR3 is 15 residues. The DNA for the CDR3 is TGTGCCAGCAGCTGGGACGGAAATTGGTGGGAGACCCAGTACTTC. Encoded protein: CASSWDGNWWETQYF.

The chain employs TRBV7-8 and TRBJ2-7, with no clear D. The CDR3 totals 14 residues. Germline CDR1 is SGHVS and CDR2 is FQNEAQ. The ends were cut back, 1 base at V and 1 base at J, with 8 bases in the middle. The CDR3 region has the DNA TGTGCCAGCAGCTTAGAGGTCGGATCCTACGAGCAGTACTTC. Translating gives CASSLEVGSYEQYF.

The chain carries TRBV5-1 and TRBJ2-2, with D perhaps matching TRBD1 or TRBD2 (5 bases each). Germline V lookup: CDR1 SGHRS, CDR2 YFSETQ. V lost 0 bases and J 9 bases, leaving 9 bases between the germline ends. CDR3 length equals 13 residues. The CDR3 protein is CASSLVGTWELFF. CDR3 sequence (DNA): TGCGCCAGCAGCTTGGTAGGGACCTGGGAGCTGTTTTTT.